These 18 T cell receptor beta chains were all obtained from the same sample, sequenced in a study of T cells in Graves' hyperthyroidism and ophthalmopathy (dated by TCRdb to about 2019). Library creation used multiplex PCR. Sequencer: Illumina HiSeq 2000. Amplification of TCR beta CDR3 regions was carried out from RNA transcripts. A first-round RT-PCR of the TCR CDR3 used the HTBI primer set with the Qiagen OneStep RT-PCR kit. In TCRdb, the public reads were trimmed at Q25 with fastp and aligned with MiXCR, with productive beta chains retained. Rows matching on CDR3 protein sequence are summarized as one entry with the most common DNA and genes. For this sample the table gives 500,000 or so distinct CDR3 sequences, of which 15% to 20% were detected only once. Jointly, the top ten make up under 20% of the sample. The sequenced sample was blood. The receptor source for this set is a woman aged 18 to 35 with Graves' ophthalmopathy.

This clonotype occurred many times. The rearrangement joins TRBV29-1 to TRBJ1-1; D possibly corresponds to TRBD1 (6 bases). The germline CDR1 and CDR2 sequences are SQVTM and ANQGSEA. The CDR3 has 12 amino acids. The V and J ends lost 7 bases and 1 base respectively, with 10 bases between them. The CDR3 reads CSAGQQNTEAFF. The CDR3 region has the DNA TGCAGCGCCGGACAGCAGAACACTGAAGCTTTCTTT.

This clonotype appeared many times. This chain uses TRBV6-1 with TRBJ2-2; D perhaps matches TRBD1 (6 bases). Per germline, CDR1 MNHNS and CDR2 SASEGT. The CDR3 is made up of 16 amino acids. V gave up 5 bases and J gave up 2 bases, with 15 bases separating them. The CDR3 DNA follows: TGTGCCAGCAGTCGCGCCGGGACACAAAACACCGGGGAGCTGTTTTTT. It codes for CASSRAGTQNTGELFF.

CDR3 in amino acids: CAISKQGDFDYGYTF. The CDR3, as DNA: TGTGCCATCAGTAAACAGGGGGACTTTGACTATGGCTACACCTTC. This chain uses TRBV10-3 with TRBJ1-2, with 8 positions matching TRBD1. V lost 5 bases to trimming and J lost 3 bases; unmatched junction nucleotides: 8. The CDR3 is made up of 15 amino acids. Looked up from germline, CDR1 is ENHRY and CDR2 is SYGVKD.

This clonotype was seen at least ten times. The chain uses TRBV12-3 or TRBV12-4 and TRBJ2-1; 11 nucleotides align to TRBD2. This CDR3 is 14 amino acids long. V was clipped by 7 bases and J by 12 bases; unmatched bases: 11. CDR3 region: CASIPSGLAGGQFF. DNA of the CDR3: TGTGCCAGCATCCCTTCGGGGCTAGCGGGAGGGCAGTTCTTC.

This clonotype was recorded many times. The V and J genes are TRBV5-1 and TRBJ2-5; D perhaps matches TRBD2 (6 bases). The germline V and J ends were trimmed by 0 bases and 1 base, with 10 bases remaining between them. The CDR3 has 15 amino acids. Germline CDR1 reads SGHRS; CDR2 reads YFSETQ. This CDR3 is CASSLEGGRQETQYF. The CDR3 region has the DNA TGCGCCAGCAGCTTGGAGGGAGGACGCCAAGAGACCCAGTACTTC. Based on the CDR3 plus reference TRBV5-1 and TRBJ2-5, the full variable domain is KAGVTQTPRYLIKTRGQQVTLSCSPISGHRSVSWYQQTPGQGLQFLFEYFSETQRNKGNFPGRFSGRQFSNSRSEMNVSTLELGDSALYLCASSLEGGRQETQYFGPGTRLLVL.

This clonotype was detected ten times or more. The chain recombines TRBV3-1 with TRBJ1-2; possible D gene TRBD1, 6 bases. This CDR3 is 13 amino acids long. V was pared by 4 bases and J by 8 bases, with 14 bases between. Germline V gives CDR1 LGHDT, CDR2 YNNKEL (reference sequence). The CDR3 region has the DNA TGTGCCAGCAGCCCAGAGGGGGGCTGGGGCTACACCTTC. Its protein product is CASSPEGGWGYTF.

The chain links TRBV20-1 to TRBJ2-7; 12 bases align to TRBD2. This CDR3 region has 15 residues. Germline lookup yields CDR1 DFQATT and CDR2 SNEGSKA (reference sequence). Germline trimming cut 2 bases from V and 3 bases from J; bases unmatched to any gene: 5. CDR3 region: CSARRTSGTDYEQYF. The CDR3 nucleotides read TGCAGTGCTAGAAGGACTAGCGGGACAGACTACGAGCAGTACTTC.

This clonotype was observed at least ten times. J is TRBJ1-1 and V is TRBV6-1, with D possibly TRBD1 on 6 matching bases. The V and J ends lost 7 bases and 6 bases respectively, with 18 bases between them. Germline values: CDR1 MNHNS, CDR2 SASEGT. This CDR3 is built from 14 residues. The CDR3 protein is CASTTIRGSSEAFF. The CDR3, as DNA: TGTGCCAGCACAACAATCAGGGGAAGCTCTGAAGCTTTCTTT.

The chain uses TRBV18 and TRBJ2-7; D is ambiguous. The length of the CDR3 is 14 residues. CDR1 is KGHSH, CDR2 LQKENI, per germline. V lost 0 bases, J lost 5 bases, and 11 bases lay in between. In nucleotides, the CDR3 is TGTGCCAGCTCACCACCTCCCAGGCCAAACGAGCAGTACTTC. Translation: CASSPPPRPNEQYF.

In its sample, this clonotype was seen once. The rearrangement joins TRBV20-1 to TRBJ1-2; D gene ambiguous. From germline, CDR1 is DFQATT and CDR2 SNEGSKA (reference sequence). V shed 6 bases and J shed 4 bases, with 18 bases lying between them. CDR3 length: 14 residues. This chain's CDR3 is CSASTRVLGYGYTF. The CDR3 DNA reads TGCAGTGCCTCAACAAGGGTTCTCGGCTATGGCTACACCTTC.

This clonotype has at least ten counts. The chain combines TRBV18 with TRBJ2-1; unclear D gene. The CDR3 has 16 amino acids. V gave up 2 bases and J gave up 4 bases, with 15 bases separating them. Germline CDR1 KGHSH, CDR2 LQKENI. The CDR3 nucleotides read TGTGCCAGCTCACCAAACTGGCCGGGCCTATACAATGAGCAGTTCTTC. It encodes CASSPNWPGLYNEQFF.

This clonotype was seen only a few times. This chain uses TRBV20-1 with TRBJ2-5, with 15 positions matching TRBD2. Germline assignment: CDR1 DFQATT and CDR2 SNEGSKA (reference sequence). Losses at the gene ends were 3 bases for V and 4 bases for J; bases not matched to a gene: 3. The CDR3 length is 15 residues. CDR3 protein: CSARVGLAGGETQYF. CDR3 bases: TGCAGTGCTAGGGTGGGACTAGCGGGAGGAGAGACCCAGTACTTC.

This clonotype was detected ten times or more. The chain recombines TRBV5-1 with TRBJ1-1; 7 bases fit TRBD1. The CDR3 has 16 amino acids. CDR1 SGHRS and CDR2 YFSETQ come from the germline V gene. The J segment lost 0 bases and the V segment lost 2 bases, leaving 7 bases of the junction unmatched. The CDR3 loop is CASSFLSQGMNTEAFF. The CDR3 DNA sequence: TGCGCCAGCAGCTTCTTATCACAGGGGATGAACACTGAAGCTTTCTTT.

The V call is TRBV7-2, the J call TRBJ2-4; 9 bases are a match to TRBD1. V gave up 0 bases and J gave up 1 base; unmatched junction bases: 4. CDR1 and CDR2 from the germline V gene are SGHTA and FQGNSA. The CDR3 is made up of 17 amino acids. The DNA of the CDR3 is TGTGCCAGCAGCTTAGCGGGGACAGGGCTTGCCAAAAACATTCAGTACTTC. Its translation is CASSLAGTGLAKNIQYF.

The table lists this clonotype with many counts. This chain links TRBV20-1 with TRBJ2-3, with D possibly matching TRBD1 (5 bases). Trimming cost V 7 bases and J 6 bases, with 17 bases left between them. Germline values: CDR1 DFQATT, CDR2 SNEGSKA (reference sequence). There are 13 residues in the CDR3. In nucleotides, the CDR3 is TGCAGTGTTTCGGGCTTCAAGGGGGATACGCAGTATTTT. Protein product: CSVSGFKGDTQYF.

The V call is TRBV29-1, the J call TRBJ1-3, with 9 bases matching TRBD1. The length of the CDR3 is 16 residues. Per the germline V gene, CDR1 is SQVTM and CDR2 is ANQGSEA. V was pared by 1 base and J by 3 bases, with 7 bases of the junction left unmatched. CDR3 sequence (DNA): TGCAGCGTTGAAGGGGAACGGGACAGGGTTGGAAACACCATATATTTT. Its protein product is CSVEGERDRVGNTIYF.

CDR3 protein: CASRPGLRYEQYF. CDR3 DNA sequence: TGTGCCAGCAGGCCGGGACTGAGGTACGAGCAGTACTTC. The V and J genes are TRBV28 and TRBJ2-7; tentative D call: TRBD2 (6 bases). Deletions cut 6 bases from V and 4 bases from J, with 13 bases between. CDR1 is MDHEN, CDR2 SYDVKM, per germline. CDR3 length equals 13 residues.

This clonotype showed up many times. V is TRBV20-1 and J is TRBJ1-1; D is undetermined. Germline-derived CDR1 and CDR2 are DFQATT and SNEGSKA (reference sequence). CDR3 size: 13 residues. V lost 1 base, J lost 1 base, and 7 bases lay in between. DNA for the CDR3: TGCAGTGCTAGAGTCCGCTCGAACACTGAAGCTTTCTTT. It specifies CSARVRSNTEAFF.